This T cell receptor (beta chain) was captured by sequencing in a study of blood T cell repertoires in COVID-19. Turning to the study itself: Nucleic acid was either cDNA or gDNA, and it came from T cells, B-cell-depleted T cells, or PBMCs.

The CDR3 has 14 amino acids. Trimming left V 3 bases short and J 7 bases short, with 13 bases between. Per the germline V gene, CDR1 is MDHEN and CDR2 is SYDVKM. Clones were sequenced by immunoSEQ multiplex PCR, and TCRdb holds only the in-frame ones, with some missing. The table shows about 140,000 clones, with approximately 80% occurring only once. The rearrangement links TRBV28 to TRBJ2-4, with D perhaps matching TRBD1 (6 bases). This clonotype was obtained from a woman older than 75 in a cohort sampled during active or convalescent COVID-19. The material sequenced was peripheral blood. The DNA of the CDR3 is TGTGCCAGCAGTTTTTTGGGGGCTCCCAACATTCAGTACTTC. Its protein product is CASSFLGAPNIQYF.